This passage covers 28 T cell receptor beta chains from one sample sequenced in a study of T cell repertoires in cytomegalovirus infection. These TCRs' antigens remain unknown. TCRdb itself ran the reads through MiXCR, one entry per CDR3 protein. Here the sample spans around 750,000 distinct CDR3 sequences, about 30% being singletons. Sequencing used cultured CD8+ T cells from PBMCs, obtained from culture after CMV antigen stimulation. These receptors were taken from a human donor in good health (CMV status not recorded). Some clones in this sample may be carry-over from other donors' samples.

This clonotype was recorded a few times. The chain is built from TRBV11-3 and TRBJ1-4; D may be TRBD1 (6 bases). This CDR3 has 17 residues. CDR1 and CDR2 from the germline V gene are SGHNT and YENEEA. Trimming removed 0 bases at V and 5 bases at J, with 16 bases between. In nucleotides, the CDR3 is TGTGCCAGCAGCTTAGATCCTCTACAGGGTTCAAATGAAAAACTGTTTTTT. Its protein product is CASSLDPLQGSNEKLFF. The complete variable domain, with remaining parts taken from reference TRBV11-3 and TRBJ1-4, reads EAGVVQSPRYKIIEKKQPVAFWCNPISGHNTLYWYLQNLGQGPELLIRYENEEAVDDSQLPKDRFSAERLKGVDSTLKIQPAELGDSAVYLCASSLDPLQGSNEKLFFGSGTQLSVL.

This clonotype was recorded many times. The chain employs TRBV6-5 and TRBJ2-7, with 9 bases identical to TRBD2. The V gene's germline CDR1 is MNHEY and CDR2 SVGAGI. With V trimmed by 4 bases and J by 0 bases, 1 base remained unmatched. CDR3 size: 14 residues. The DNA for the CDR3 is TGTGCCAGCAGTTCTAGCGGGGCCTCCTACGAGCAGTACTTC. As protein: CASSSSGASYEQYF.

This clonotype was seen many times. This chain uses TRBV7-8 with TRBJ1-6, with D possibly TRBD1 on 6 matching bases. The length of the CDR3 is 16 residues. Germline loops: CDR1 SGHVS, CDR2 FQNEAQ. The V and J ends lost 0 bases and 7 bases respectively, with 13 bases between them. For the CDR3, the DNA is TGTGCCAGCAGCTTAGCGAGGGACACTGGGAATTCACCCCTCCACTTT. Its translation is CASSLARDTGNSPLHF.

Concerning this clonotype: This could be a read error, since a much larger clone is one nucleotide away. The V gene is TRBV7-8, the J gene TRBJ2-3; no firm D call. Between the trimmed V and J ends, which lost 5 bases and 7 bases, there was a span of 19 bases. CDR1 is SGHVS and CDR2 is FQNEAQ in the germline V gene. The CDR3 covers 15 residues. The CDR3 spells CASSHFKICLHTQYF. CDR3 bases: TGTGCCAGCAGCCATTTTAAAATATGCCTTCATACGCAGTATTTT.

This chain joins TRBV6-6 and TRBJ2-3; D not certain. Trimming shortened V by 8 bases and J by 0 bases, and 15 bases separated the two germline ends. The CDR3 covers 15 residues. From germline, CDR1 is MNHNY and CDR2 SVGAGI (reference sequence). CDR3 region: CASLTWASSTDTQYF. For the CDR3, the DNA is TGTGCCAGCTTAACCTGGGCCTCTAGCACAGATACGCAGTATTTT.

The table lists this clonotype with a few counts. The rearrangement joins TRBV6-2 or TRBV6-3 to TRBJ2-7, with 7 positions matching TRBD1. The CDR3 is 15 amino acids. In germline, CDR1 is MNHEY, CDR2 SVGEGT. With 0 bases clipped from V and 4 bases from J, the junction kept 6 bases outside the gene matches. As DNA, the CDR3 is TGTGCCAGCAGTTACTCGAGAAACAGGGGTTACGAGCAGTACGTC. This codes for CASSYSRNRGYEQYV.

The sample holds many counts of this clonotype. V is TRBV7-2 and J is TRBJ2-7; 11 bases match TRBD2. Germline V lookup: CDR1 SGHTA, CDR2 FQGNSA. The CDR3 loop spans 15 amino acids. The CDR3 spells CASSVAGGPFYEQYV. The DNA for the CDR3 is TGTGCCAGCAGCGTAGCGGGGGGGCCTTTCTACGAGCAGTACGTC.

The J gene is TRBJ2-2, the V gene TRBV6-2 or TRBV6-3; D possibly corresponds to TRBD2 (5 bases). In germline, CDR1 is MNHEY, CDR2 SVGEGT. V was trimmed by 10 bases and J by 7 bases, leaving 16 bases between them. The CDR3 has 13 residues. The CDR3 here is CAIKEASHGELFF. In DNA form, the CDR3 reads TGTGCCATTAAGGAGGCCTCCCACGGGGAGCTGTTTTTT.

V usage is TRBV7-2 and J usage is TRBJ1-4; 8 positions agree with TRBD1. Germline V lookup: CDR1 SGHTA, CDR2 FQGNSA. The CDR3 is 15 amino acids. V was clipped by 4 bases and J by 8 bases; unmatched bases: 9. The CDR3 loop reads CASSSETGVGEKLFF. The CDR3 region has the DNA TGTGCCAGCAGCTCTGAGACAGGGGTTGGAGAAAAACTGTTTTTT.

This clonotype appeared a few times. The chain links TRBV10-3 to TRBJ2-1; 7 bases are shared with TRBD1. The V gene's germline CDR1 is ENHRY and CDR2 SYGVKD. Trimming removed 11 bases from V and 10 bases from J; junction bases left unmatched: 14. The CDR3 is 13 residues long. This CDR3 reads CAVGTAAGEEQFF. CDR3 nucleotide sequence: TGTGCCGTGGGGACAGCGGCAGGGGAGGAGCAGTTCTTC.

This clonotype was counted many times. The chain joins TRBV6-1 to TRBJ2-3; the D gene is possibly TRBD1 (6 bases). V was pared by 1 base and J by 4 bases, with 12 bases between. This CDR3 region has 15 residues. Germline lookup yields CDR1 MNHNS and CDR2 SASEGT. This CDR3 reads CASSEEDRRADTQYF. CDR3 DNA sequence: TGTGCCAGCAGTGAAGAAGACAGGAGAGCAGATACGCAGTATTTT.

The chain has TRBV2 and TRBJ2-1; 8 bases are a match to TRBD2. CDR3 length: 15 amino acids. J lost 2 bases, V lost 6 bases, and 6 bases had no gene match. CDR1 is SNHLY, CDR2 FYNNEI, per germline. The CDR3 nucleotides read TGTGCCAGCAGACTAACTAGCGGCCCCTACAATGAGCAGTTCTTC. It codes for CASRLTSGPYNEQFF.

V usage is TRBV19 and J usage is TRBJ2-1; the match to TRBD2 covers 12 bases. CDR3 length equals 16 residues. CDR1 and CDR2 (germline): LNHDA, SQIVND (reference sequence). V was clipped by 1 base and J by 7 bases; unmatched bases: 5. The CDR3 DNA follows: TGTGCCAGTAGTATAGCTAGCGGGGGGGCCGGGAATGAGCAGTTCTTC. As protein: CASSIASGGAGNEQFF. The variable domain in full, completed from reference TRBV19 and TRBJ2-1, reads DGGITQSPKYLFRKEGQNVTLSCEQNLNHDAMYWYRQDPGQGLRLIYYSQIVNDFQKGDIAEGYSVSREKKESFPLTVTSAQKNPTAFYLCASSIASGGAGNEQFFGPGTRLTVL.

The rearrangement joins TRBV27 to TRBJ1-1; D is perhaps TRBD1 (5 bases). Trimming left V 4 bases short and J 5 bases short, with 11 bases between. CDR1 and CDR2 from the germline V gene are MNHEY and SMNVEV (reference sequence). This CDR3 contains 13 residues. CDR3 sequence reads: CASSSPGRTEAFF. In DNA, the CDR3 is TGTGCCAGCAGTTCTCCGGGGCGAACTGAAGCTTTCTTT.

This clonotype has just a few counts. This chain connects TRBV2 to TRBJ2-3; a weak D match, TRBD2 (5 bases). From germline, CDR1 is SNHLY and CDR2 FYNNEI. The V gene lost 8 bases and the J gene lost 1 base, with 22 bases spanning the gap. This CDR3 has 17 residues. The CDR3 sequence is CASGGRRSVRRTDTQYF. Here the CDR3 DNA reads TGTGCCAGCGGTGGAAGGAGGAGTGTAAGGCGCACAGATACGCAGTATTTT. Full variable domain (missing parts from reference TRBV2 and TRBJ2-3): EPEVTQTPSHQVTQMGQEVILRCVPISNHLYFYWYRQILGQKVEFLVSFYNNEISEKSEIFDDQFSVERPDGSNFTLKIRSTKLEDSAMYFCASGGRRSVRRTDTQYFGPGTRLTVL.

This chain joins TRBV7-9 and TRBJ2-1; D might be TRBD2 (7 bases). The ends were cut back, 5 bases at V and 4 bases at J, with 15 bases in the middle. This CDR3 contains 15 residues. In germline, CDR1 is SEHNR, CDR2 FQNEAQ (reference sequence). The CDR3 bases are TGTGCCAGCAGCAACTCAGGGGAGGGGTACAATGAGCAGTTCTTC. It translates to CASSNSGEGYNEQFF. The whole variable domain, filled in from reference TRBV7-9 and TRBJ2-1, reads DTGVSQNPRHKITKRGQNVTFRCDPISEHNRLYWYRQTLGQGPEFLTYFQNEAQLEKSRLLSDRFSAERPKGSFSTLEIQRTEQGDSAMYLCASSNSGEGYNEQFFGPGTRLTVL.

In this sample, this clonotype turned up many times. CDR3 protein: CASSYRDLGTDTQYF. As DNA, the CDR3 is TGTGCCAGCAGCTACCGGGACCTTGGCACAGATACGCAGTATTTT. V gene TRBV7-2 combines with J gene TRBJ2-3, with D possibly called TRBD1 or TRBD2 (5 bases each). Germline assignment: CDR1 SGHTA and CDR2 FQGNSA. CDR3 length: 15 residues. With 4 bases removed from V and 1 base from J, the gap between germline ends came to 12 bases.

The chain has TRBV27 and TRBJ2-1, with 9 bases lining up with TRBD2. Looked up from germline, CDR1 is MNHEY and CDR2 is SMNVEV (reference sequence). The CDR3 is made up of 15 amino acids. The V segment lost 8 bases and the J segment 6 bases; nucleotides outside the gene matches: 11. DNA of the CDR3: TGTGCCAGCTGCCCTGGGGCGGGGGGGGTCAATGAGCAGTTCTTC. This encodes CASCPGAGGVNEQFF.

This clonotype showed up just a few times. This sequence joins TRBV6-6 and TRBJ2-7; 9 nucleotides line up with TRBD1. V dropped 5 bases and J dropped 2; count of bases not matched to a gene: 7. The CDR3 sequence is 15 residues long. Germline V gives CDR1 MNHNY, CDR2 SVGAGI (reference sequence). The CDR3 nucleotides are TGTGCCAGCAGTGGCTGGACAGGGGTGACCTACGAGCAGTACTTC. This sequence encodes CASSGWTGVTYEQYF.

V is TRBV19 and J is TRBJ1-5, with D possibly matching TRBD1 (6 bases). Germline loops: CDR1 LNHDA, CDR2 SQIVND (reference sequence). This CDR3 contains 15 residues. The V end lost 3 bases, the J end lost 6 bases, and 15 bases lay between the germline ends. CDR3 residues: CASSMVRDMGQPQHF. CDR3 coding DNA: TGTGCCAGTAGTATGGTCCGGGACATGGGTCAGCCCCAGCATTTT.

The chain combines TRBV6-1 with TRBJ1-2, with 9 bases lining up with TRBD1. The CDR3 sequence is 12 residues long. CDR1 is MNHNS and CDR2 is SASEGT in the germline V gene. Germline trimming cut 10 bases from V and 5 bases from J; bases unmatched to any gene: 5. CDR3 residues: CAINRGPYGYTF. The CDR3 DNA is TGTGCCATCAACAGGGGGCCGTATGGCTACACCTTC.

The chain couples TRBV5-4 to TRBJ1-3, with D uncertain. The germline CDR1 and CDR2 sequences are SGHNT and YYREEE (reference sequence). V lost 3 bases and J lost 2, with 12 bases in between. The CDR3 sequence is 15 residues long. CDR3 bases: TGTGCCAGCAGCTGGGATCTTTCTACTGGAAACACCATATATTTT. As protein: CASSWDLSTGNTIYF.

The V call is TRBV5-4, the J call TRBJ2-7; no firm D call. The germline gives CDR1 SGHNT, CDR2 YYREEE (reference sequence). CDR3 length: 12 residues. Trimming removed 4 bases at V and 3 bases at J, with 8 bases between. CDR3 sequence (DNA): TGTGCCAGCAGCCAACACAACTACGAGCAGTACGTC. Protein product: CASSQHNYEQYV.

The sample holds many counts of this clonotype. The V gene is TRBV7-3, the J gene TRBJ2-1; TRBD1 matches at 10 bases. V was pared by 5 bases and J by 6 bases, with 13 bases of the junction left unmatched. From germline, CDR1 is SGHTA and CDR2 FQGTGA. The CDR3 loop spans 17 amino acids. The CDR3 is CASSQKTGTGVGNEQFF. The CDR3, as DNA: TGTGCCAGCAGCCAAAAAACCGGGACAGGGGTTGGCAATGAGCAGTTCTTC.

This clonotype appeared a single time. CDR3: CASSLWEGGSTDTQYF. The CDR3 region has the DNA TGTGCCAGCAGTTTATGGGAGGGAGGGAGCACAGATACGCAGTATTTT. The chain joins TRBV28 to TRBJ2-3, with TRBD2 identical over 7 bases. Trimming removed 0 bases from V and 0 bases from J; junction bases left unmatched: 3. The germline CDR1 and CDR2 sequences are MDHEN and SYDVKM. The CDR3 runs to 16 residues.

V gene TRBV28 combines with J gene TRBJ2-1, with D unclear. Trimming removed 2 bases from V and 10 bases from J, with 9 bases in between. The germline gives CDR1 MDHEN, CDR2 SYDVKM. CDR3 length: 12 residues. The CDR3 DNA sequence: TGTGCCAGCAGTTTAGAGGTGTCCGAGCAGTTCTTC. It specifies CASSLEVSEQFF.

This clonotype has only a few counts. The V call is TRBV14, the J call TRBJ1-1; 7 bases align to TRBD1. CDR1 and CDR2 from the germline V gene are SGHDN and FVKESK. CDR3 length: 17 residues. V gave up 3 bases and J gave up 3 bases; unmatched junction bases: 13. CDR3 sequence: CASSHQGEGAGDTEAFF. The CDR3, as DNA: TGTGCCAGCAGCCACCAAGGTGAGGGGGCCGGGGACACTGAAGCTTTCTTT.

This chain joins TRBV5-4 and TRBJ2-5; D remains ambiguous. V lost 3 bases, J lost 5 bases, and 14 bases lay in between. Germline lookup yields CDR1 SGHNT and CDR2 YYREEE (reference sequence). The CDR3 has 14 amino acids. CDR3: CASSSSENGETQYF. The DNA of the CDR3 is TGTGCCAGCAGCTCATCAGAGAATGGGGAGACCCAGTACTTC.